A single T cell receptor (beta chain) is shown here with its context. These data belong to a study of blood T cell repertoires in COVID-19. Germline CDR1 is MNHEY and CDR2 is SVGEGT. The length of the CDR3 is 14 residues. V lost 6 bases to trimming and J lost 5 bases, with 16 bases between them. The table came from immunoSEQ multiplex PCR; TCRdb's copy has only in-frame clones and leaves some out. The data hold approximately 100,000 clones, with about 80% observed a single time. This sequence was found in a man in his sixties or seventies with active or convalescent COVID-19. V and J are TRBV6-2 or TRBV6-3 and TRBJ2-5, with D perhaps matching TRBD1 (5 bases). The sequencing input was peripheral blood. The CDR3 coding sequence is TGTGCCAGCAGGCCTAGGGGTTTCTGGGAGACCCAGTACTTC. It translates to CASRPRGFWETQYF.